This TCR beta chain appears in the sequencing data of a study of OX40 agonist ivuxolimab in advanced cancers. About the full investigation: Ivuxolimab was an agonistic, fully human IgG2 monoclonal antibody directed against OX40 (CD134), a costimulatory receptor. Of the approximately 50 dose-escalation patients, hepatocellular carcinoma was present in some 19, melanoma in roughly 15, renal cell carcinoma in 9 and head and neck cancer in 9. The paper describes the monotherapy dose-escalation part (N = 52 patients) of the phase I trial of ivuxolimab. Patients were allowed to have had prior anti-PD-1, anti-PD-L1 or anti-CTLA-4 therapy, and 30% to 40% of the dose-escalation patients had previously received checkpoint inhibitors. The dose-escalation cohort was 82.7% male with a mean age of roughly 62 years, ranging from about 20 to 85. Peripheral TCRbeta sequencing aimed to test whether ivuxolimab altered TCR sequence diversity and caused clonal T-cell expansion. Intravenous ivuxolimab was administered to patients every 2 weeks at six dose levels: 0.01, 0.1, 0.3, 1.5, 3 and 10 mg/kg. Partial responses were achieved by three dose-escalation patients, of whom one had hepatocellular carcinoma and two had cutaneous melanoma.

The CDR3, from cysteine to phenylalanine, totals 17 residues. The retained sequence is limited to the CDR3, 51 bases, with the frame set at the first base. This clone occurred once. What this receptor recognizes is not known. Per-base qualities were not stored, and no clone one base away is much larger. The trial excluded patients who had a history of autoimmune disease or were on systemic immunosuppression. Peripheral blood for TCR sequencing was collected from all dose cohorts at baseline, on cycle 4 day 1, and on cycle 7 day 1. The samples were taken from a phase I, first-in-human, multicenter, open-label dose-escalation trial of ivuxolimab. The trial enrolled adults with locally advanced or metastatic head and neck squamous cell, hepatocellular, melanoma or renal cell carcinoma. Before TCR sequencing, CD4+ and CD8+ T cells were separately sorted from peripheral blood. Findings and caveats that apply to the study as a whole: Partial responders in the 0.1-3.0 mg/kg groups had among the lowest normalized peripheral clonal expansion, especially among CD8+ T cells. After ivuxolimab, expanded clones were on average more numerous among CD8+ T cells than among CD4+ T cells. Clonal expansion of both CD4+ and CD8+ blood T cells was observed from baseline to week 6 at doses 0.1 to 3.0 mg/kg. Which antigens the clonally expanded peripheral T cells were specific for was not determined. Low levels of normalized T-cell clonal expansion were also seen in some nonresponding patients.

To sequence the TCRbeta CDR3 region, genomic DNA was isolated from the sorted cells. TCRbeta CDR3 regions were sequenced using the immunoSEQ Assay. The clones in this table, taken by TCRdb from immuneACCESS, are in-frame only. Not every clone is retained; where verified, under half of the shortfall comes from an unresolved V gene, and the cause of the rest is unknown. The sample table lists 65,000 to 95,000 clones, around 90% of them with a count of one. Approximately 0.71% of the sample goes to the ten largest clones. The TCR comes from an adult with an advanced solid tumor such as melanoma, head and neck, liver or kidney cancer. The source material was CD4+ or CD8+ T cells sorted from blood, sampled in a trial of the OX40 agonist ivuxolimab. This sequence uses TRBV21-1 and TRBJ2-3; the table's D call TRBD2 went unverified against the DNA. TRBV21-1 is reported as a pseudogene. The nucleotides are TGTGCCAGCAGCAAACGGTCTAGCGGGAGGAACACAGATACGCAGTATTTT. Translated, it gives CASSKRSSGRNTDTQYF.